This TCR beta chain was profiled in a study of T cell responses to AZD1222 COVID-19 vaccine. General study points: Clonal diversity may have been underestimated in mostly white British donors. The repertoires were collected only after the peak T cell response.

Trimming pared 0 bases from V and 9 bases from J, leaving 9 bases between. CDR1 is MNHNS, CDR2 SASEGT, per germline. CDR3 length equals 13 residues. As regards this clone: Its matching antigen is unknown.

Repertoires were generated with immunoSEQ multiplex PCR, while TCRdb's copy carries only in-frame clones and drops some. The table lists 75,000 to 100,000 clones, 85% to 95% of them singletons, with roughly 13% in the top ten. The sample in question was peripheral blood, obtained on day 0 of AZD1222 vaccination. The chain links TRBV6-1 to TRBJ2-1; D may be TRBD1 or TRBD2 (5 bases each). The source of this sequence is an adult in good health. Here the CDR3 reads CASSEARGGEQFF. The CDR3 DNA sequence: TGTGCCAGCAGTGAAGCCCGTGGGGGTGAGCAGTTCTTC.